Each of the 9 T cell receptor beta chains below was sequenced from the same sample in a study of Graves' ophthalmopathy and Graves' hyperthyroidism. TCR beta CDR3 amplification used RNA transcripts. Investigators did first-round RT-PCR with HTBI primers, then second-round multiplex PCR. TCRdb reprocessed the multiplex PCR reads with MiXCR, giving one entry per CDR3 protein. The sample carries some 390,000 distinct CDR3 sequences, around 20% recorded once. Material for sequencing was peripheral blood. The receptors derive from a woman younger than 30 with Graves' ophthalmopathy.

This clonotype came up many times. This may be a read error: a much more frequent sequence differs by one nucleotide. The chain joins TRBV6-1 to TRBJ2-7, with 7 bases aligning to TRBD2. This CDR3 has 13 residues. Germline loops: CDR1 MNHNS, CDR2 SASEGT. Unmatched junction bases numbered 12, after V lost 10 bases and J lost 6 bases. CDR3 residues: CATRGRGISEQYF. In DNA form, the CDR3 reads TGTGCCACCCGCGGGCGGGGGATCAGCGAGCAGTACTTC.

For the CDR3, the DNA is TGTGCCAGCAGCCCAGTGGTCGAGGGCGGCGAGCAGTACTTC. This encodes CASSPVVEGGEQYF. The V and J genes are TRBV7-2 and TRBJ2-7, with D tentatively TRBD2 (5 bases). Germline V gives CDR1 SGHTA, CDR2 FQGNSA. Deletions cut 5 bases from V and 6 bases from J, with 17 bases between. The CDR3 has 14 residues.

The rearrangement links TRBV20-1 to TRBJ2-7; either TRBD1 or TRBD2 may supply D (5 bases each). The length of the CDR3 is 14 residues. Germline loops: CDR1 DFQATT, CDR2 SNEGSKA (reference sequence). V was clipped by 5 bases and J by 7 bases, with 21 bases between them. The CDR3 sequence: CSASGLAASGEQYF. The CDR3 bases are TGCAGTGCTTCCGGACTGGCGGCCTCAGGGGAGCAGTACTTC.

This clonotype has a handful of counts. The chain combines TRBV12-3 or TRBV12-4 with TRBJ1-5; no reliable D call. V was pared by 5 bases and J by 5 bases, with 10 bases between. The CDR3 loop spans 13 amino acids. CDR3 loop: CASSRTDDQPQHF. The DNA for the CDR3 is TGTGCCAGCAGTAGGACCGATGATCAGCCCCAGCATTTT.

This clonotype occurred a few times. This chain joins TRBV11-2 and TRBJ2-7; D might be TRBD2 (6 bases). Germline CDR1 reads SGHAT; CDR2 reads FQNNGV. V gave up 2 bases and J gave up 2 bases, with 19 bases separating them. The CDR3 has 17 amino acids. CDR3 in amino acids: CASSLPTGLPNTYEQYF. Here the CDR3 DNA reads TGTGCCAGCAGCTTACCTACTGGACTACCCAATACCTACGAGCAGTACTTC.

This clonotype has a handful of counts. V usage is TRBV7-8 and J usage is TRBJ1-1, with a weak D call TRBD1 (5 bases). V was trimmed by 4 bases and J by 5 bases, leaving 20 bases between them. CDR1 is SGHVS, CDR2 FQNEAQ, per germline. The CDR3 has 16 amino acids. Here the CDR3 reads CASSSAGHIFRTEAFF. The CDR3 nucleotides are TGTGCCAGCAGCTCCGCAGGACACATCTTTAGGACTGAAGCTTTCTTT.

The sample holds many counts of this clonotype. This chain connects TRBV27 to TRBJ2-2; D gene ambiguous. The V end lost 3 bases, the J end lost 1 base, and 9 bases lay between the germline ends. This CDR3 has 15 amino acids. Germline-derived CDR1 and CDR2 are MNHEY and SMNVEV (reference sequence). CDR3 bases: TGTGCCAGCAGTTTTAGGCTACAGAACACCGGGGAGCTGTTTTTT. Its protein product is CASSFRLQNTGELFF.

This clonotype was counted at least ten times. CDR3 nucleotide sequence: TGTGCCAGCAGCTTAGAACGGTTGGGAGCAGCTTTCTTT. Residues: CASSLERLGAAFF. The rearrangement joins TRBV7-9 to TRBJ1-1; unclear D gene. V shed 1 base and J shed 10 bases, with 13 bases lying between them. The CDR3 totals 13 residues. Germline-derived CDR1 and CDR2 are SEHNR and FQNEAQ (reference sequence). Full variable domain (missing parts from reference TRBV7-9 and TRBJ1-1): DTGVSQNPRHKITKRGQNVTFRCDPISEHNRLYWYRQTLGQGPEFLTYFQNEAQLEKSRLLSDRFSAERPKGSFSTLEIQRTEQGDSAMYLCASSLERLGAAFFGQGTRLTVV.

There are many counts of this clonotype. The rearrangement links TRBV29-1 to TRBJ2-5; 7 bases align to TRBD2. The junction had 10 bases not matched to a gene; V was cut back by 7 bases and J by 2 bases. The germline CDR1 and CDR2 sequences are SQVTM and ANQGSEA. The CDR3 has 14 amino acids. In nucleotides, the CDR3 is TGCAGCGCCACGGGGGGAGCGGGGCAAGAGACCCAGTACTTC. It codes for CSATGGAGQETQYF.